A selection of T cell receptor beta chains follows, all from one sample in a study of human versus mouse CDR3 diversity and MHC coevolution. Repertoires were generated with immunoSEQ multiplex PCR, while TCRdb's copy carries only in-frame clones and drops some. The sample shows about 83,000 clones, about nine tenths of them seen only once. Sequenced: naive CD4+ T cells from blood. All receptors come from a person aged 25 to 75 in good health. Both conserved end residues are part of each CDR3. A D gene is named only where the DNA matches it firmly. Size values are once, few and many counts, or a class for expanded clones, and some rows have none.

v_gene	d_gene	j_gene	abundance	CDR3nt	CDR3aa
TRBV10-3	TRBD2	TRBJ2-7	.	TGTGCCATCAGGAAGGGACTAGCGGCAAACTCCTACGAGCAGTACTTC	CAIRKGLAANSYEQYF
TRBV6-5	TRBD2	TRBJ2-5	.	TGTGCCAGCAGTTACGGAGGGCGGGAGCACCAAGAGACCCAGTACTTC	CASSYGGREHQETQYF
TRBV7-6	.	TRBJ2-1	.	TGTGCCAGCAGCTTAGAACCGGGGACAACCTACAATGAGCAGTTCTTC	CASSLEPGTTYNEQFF
TRBV6-5	TRBD1	TRBJ1-2	.	TGTGCCAGCAGCCTTATAACAGGGGGCAACTATGGCTACACCTTC	CASSLITGGNYGYTF
TRBV28	.	TRBJ1-1	.	TGTGCCAGCACCAGGAACACTGAAGCTTTCTTT	CASTRNTEAFF
TRBV9	.	TRBJ2-3	.	TGTGCCAGCAGCCCACCAGTTAACACAGATACGCAGTATTTT	CASSPPVNTDTQYF
TRBV5-5	.	TRBJ1-1	.	TGTGCCAGCAGCTTGTGGGGGGGGAACACTGAAGCTTTCTTT	CASSLWGGNTEAFF
TRBV5-6	.	TRBJ1-4	once	TGTGCCAGCAGCTCGACGACAGGAGGTAATGAAAAACTGTTTTTT	CASSSTTGGNEKLFF
TRBV6-6	.	TRBJ2-1	.	TGTGCCAGCAGTTCCCCTAGCGCGACGGACTACAATGAGCAGTTCTTC	CASSSPSATDYNEQFF
TRBV19	.	TRBJ2-3	.	TGTGCCAGTAGTCCCGGGAAGGGGGGCACAGATACGCAGTATTTT	CASSPGKGGTDTQYF
TRBV2	.	TRBJ1-6	.	TGTGCCAGCAGTGAACAGGGGTATCGGAATTCACCCCTCCACTTT	CASSEQGYRNSPLHF
TRBV10-3	.	TRBJ1-3	.	TGTGCCATCAGGCCCGACAACCTCTCTGGAAACACCATATATTTT	CAIRPDNLSGNTIYF
TRBV6-1	.	TRBJ2-7	.	TGTGCCAGCAGTGGACTGGCTTACGAGCAGTACTTC	CASSGLAYEQYF
TRBV5-4	.	TRBJ1-2	.	TGTGCCAGCAGCGCCGACAAACAGGGTTTTGGCTACACCTTC	CASSADKQGFGYTF
TRBV14	TRBD2	TRBJ2-1	.	TGTGCCAGCAGCCATGAGGGACTAGCGGGACCCTCCCGGTTCTTC	CASSHEGLAGPSRFF
TRBV6-5	TRBD1	TRBJ1-1	.	TGTGCCAGCAGCCGCAGGACAGGGTCAGTTGAAGCTTTCTTT	CASSRRTGSVEAFF
TRBV7-2	.	TRBJ2-5	.	TGTGCCAGCAGCTTAGCGTGGGCACAAGAGACCCAGTACTTC	CASSLAWAQETQYF
TRBV30	TRBD2	TRBJ2-3	.	TGTGCCTGGAGCAGCGGGGGGTCGGATACGCAGTATTTT	CAWSSGGSDTQYF
TRBV28	.	TRBJ2-7	.	TGTGCCAGCAGCCCTGGCCAGGGCGAGCAGTACTTC	CASSPGQGEQYF
TRBV5-1	.	TRBJ2-7	once	TGCGCCAGCAGCTTGACTGGACAAGACTACGAGCAGTACTTC	CASSLTGQDYEQYF
TRBV12-5	.	TRBJ2-2	few	TGTGCTAGTGGTCCGTCCGGAGCCACCGGGGAGCTGTTTTTT	CASGPSGATGELFF
TRBV4-1	.	TRBJ1-4	.	TGCGCCAGCAGCCAAGGTGGGGGGATAGATGAAAAACTGTTTTTT	CASSQGGGIDEKLFF
TRBV2	TRBD1	TRBJ1-4	.	TGTGCCAGCAGGACCGGGACAGAGAATGAAAAACTGTTTTTT	CASRTGTENEKLFF